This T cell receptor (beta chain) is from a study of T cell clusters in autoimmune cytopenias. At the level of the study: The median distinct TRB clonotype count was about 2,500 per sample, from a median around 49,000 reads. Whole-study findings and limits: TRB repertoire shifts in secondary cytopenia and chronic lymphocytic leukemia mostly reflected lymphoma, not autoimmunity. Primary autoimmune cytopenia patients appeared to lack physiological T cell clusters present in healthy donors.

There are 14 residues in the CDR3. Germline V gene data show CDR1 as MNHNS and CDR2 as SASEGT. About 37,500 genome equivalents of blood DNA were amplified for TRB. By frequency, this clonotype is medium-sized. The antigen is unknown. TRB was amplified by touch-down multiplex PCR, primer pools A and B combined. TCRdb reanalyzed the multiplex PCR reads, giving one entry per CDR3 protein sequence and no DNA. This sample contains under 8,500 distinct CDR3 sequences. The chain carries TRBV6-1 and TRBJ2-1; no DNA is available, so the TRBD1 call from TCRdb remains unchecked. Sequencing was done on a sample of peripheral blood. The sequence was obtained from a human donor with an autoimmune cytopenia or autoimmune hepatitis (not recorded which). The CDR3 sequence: CASSINRVFNEQFF.